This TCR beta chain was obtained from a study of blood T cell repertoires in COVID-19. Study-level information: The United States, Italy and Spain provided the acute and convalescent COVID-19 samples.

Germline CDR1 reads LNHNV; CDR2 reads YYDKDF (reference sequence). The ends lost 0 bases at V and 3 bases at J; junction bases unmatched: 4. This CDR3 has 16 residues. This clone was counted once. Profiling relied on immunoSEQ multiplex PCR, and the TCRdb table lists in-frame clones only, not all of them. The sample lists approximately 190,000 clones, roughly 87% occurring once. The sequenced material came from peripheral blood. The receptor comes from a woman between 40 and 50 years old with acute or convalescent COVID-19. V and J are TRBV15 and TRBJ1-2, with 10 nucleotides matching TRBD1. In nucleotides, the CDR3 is TGTGCCACCAGCAGAGAGGGGACAGGGGCGGACTATGGCTACACCTTC. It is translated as CATSREGTGADYGYTF. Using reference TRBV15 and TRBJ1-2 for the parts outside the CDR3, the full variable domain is DAMVIQNPRYQVTQFGKPVTLSCSQTLNHNVMYWYQQKSSQAPKLLFHYYDKDFNNEADTPDNFQSRRPNTSFCFLDIRSPGLGDTAMYLCATSREGTGADYGYTFGSGTRLTVV.